The 12 T cell receptor beta chains reported below all come from one sample, sequenced in a study of a mutant IDH1 vaccine in newly diagnosed glioma. No antigen has been identified for these receptors. The time point here: week 11, during vaccination. The investigators gave 300 ug of mutant IDH1 20-mer peptide in each vaccine dose, together with topical imiquimod. Assay: immunoSEQ multiplex PCR; the TCRdb copy retains only in-frame clones and omits some. The sample carries around 65,000 clones, 80% recorded once. The specimen was PBMCs, collected from a glioma patient whose treatment included an IDH1 peptide vaccine. The receptors stem from a man aged 50 to 60 with glioma.

The V call is TRBV6-1, the J call TRBJ1-1; D is perhaps TRBD1 (6 bases). This CDR3 region has 12 residues. V was shortened by 7 bases and J by 8 bases, with 14 bases between the two germline ends. CDR1 and CDR2 (germline): MNHNS, SASEGT. The CDR3 DNA follows: TGTGCCAGCACGATAGGGGGGTTCGAAGCTTTCTTT. Amino acids: CASTIGGFEAFF.

This clone was seen once. This chain connects TRBV11-3 to TRBJ2-3, with 14 bases lining up with TRBD2. V shed 5 bases and J 5 bases; nucleotides not matched to a gene: 6. The germline gives CDR1 SGHNT, CDR2 YENEEA. CDR3 size: 16 residues. CDR3 amino acids: CASSLGLAGEGDTQYF. The DNA for the CDR3 is TGTGCCAGCAGCCTGGGACTAGCGGGAGAAGGAGATACGCAGTATTTT.

The chain has TRBV9 and TRBJ2-1; the D gene is possibly TRBD2 (5 bases). V gave up 4 bases and J gave up 3 bases, with 11 bases separating them. This CDR3 is 14 amino acids long. The germline CDR1 and CDR2 sequences are SGDLS and YYNGEE. CDR3 coding DNA: TGTGCCAGCAGCCTCCGTGGGAGCTACAATGAGCAGTTCTTC. Its protein is CASSLRGSYNEQFF.

A few counts support this clone. CDR3: CASSLNSYNEQFF. In nucleotides, the CDR3 is TGTGCCAGCAGCCTTAACTCCTACAATGAGCAGTTCTTC. The rearrangement links TRBV7-9 to TRBJ2-1; D gene uncertain. The CDR3 is 13 amino acids. CDR1 SEHNR and CDR2 FQNEAQ come from the germline V gene (reference sequence). The V gene lost 5 bases and the J gene lost 0 bases, with 5 bases spanning the gap.

The gene calls are TRBV10-3 and TRBJ2-7; TRBD2 matches at 12 bases. Germline CDR1 and CDR2: ENHRY and SYGVKD. The ends lost 6 bases at V and 2 bases at J; junction bases unmatched: 2. CDR3 length: 14 residues. The CDR3 DNA follows: TGTGCCATCAGGACTAGCGGGAGCCCCTACGAGCAGTACTTC. Encoded protein: CAIRTSGSPYEQYF.

The chain employs TRBV7-6 and TRBJ1-1, with 7 bases fitting TRBD1. With V trimmed by 2 bases and J by 4 bases, 7 bases remained unmatched. Germline V lookup: CDR1 SGHVS, CDR2 FNYEAQ. The CDR3 length is 15 residues. CDR3 in amino acids: CASSLSLSGGTEAFF. In DNA, the CDR3 is TGTGCCAGCAGCTTAAGTCTTTCAGGGGGCACTGAAGCTTTCTTT.

This clone was detected a few times. The CDR3 DNA sequence: TGTGCCAGCAGCTTCCCCAATGACAGAAACACTGAAGCTTTCTTT. Translated, it gives CASSFPNDRNTEAFF. This chain uses TRBV11-1 with TRBJ1-1, with TRBD1 as a possible D gene (5 bases). The CDR3 has 15 amino acids. Deletions cut 3 bases from V and 2 bases from J, with 13 bases between. Germline values: CDR1 SGHAT, CDR2 FQDESV (reference sequence).

The chain carries TRBV11-2 and TRBJ2-7; perhaps TRBD1 as D (6 bases). Germline V gene sequence: CDR1 SGHAT, CDR2 FQNNGV. Deletions cut 0 bases from V and 3 bases from J, with 6 bases between. This CDR3 is built from 13 residues. CDR3 protein: CASSLEGGYEQYF. The CDR3, as DNA: TGTGCCAGCAGCTTAGAAGGGGGCTACGAGCAGTACTTC.

The chain recombines TRBV28 with TRBJ1-2; a weak D match, TRBD1 (6 bases). V was cut by 6 bases and J by 9 bases, with 17 bases left in between. Germline V gives CDR1 MDHEN, CDR2 SYDVKM. The CDR3 is 13 residues long. The CDR3 DNA is TGTGCCAGCAGGGAACAGGGTCGGGGTAGCTACACCTTC. Translated, it gives CASREQGRGSYTF.

The chain combines TRBV11-2 with TRBJ1-4, with 9 nucleotides matching TRBD1. V was clipped by 4 bases and J by 3 bases; unmatched bases: 6. This CDR3 is 16 amino acids long. Per the germline V gene, CDR1 is SGHAT and CDR2 is FQNNGV. In nucleotides, the CDR3 is TGTGCCAGCAGCTCCGGACAGGGGATTTCTAATGAAAAACTGTTTTTT. This encodes CASSSGQGISNEKLFF. The whole variable domain, filled in from reference TRBV11-2 and TRBJ1-4, reads EAGVAQSPRYKIIEKRQSVAFWCNPISGHATLYWYQQILGQGPKLLIQFQNNGVVDDSQLPKDRFSAERLKGVDSTLKIQPAKLEDSAVYLCASSSGQGISNEKLFFGSGTQLSVL.

This clone was seen only once. The V gene is TRBV29-1, the J gene TRBJ2-1, with 7 nucleotides matching TRBD1. Germline trimming cut 3 bases from V and 12 bases from J; bases unmatched to any gene: 2. Germline V gives CDR1 SQVTM, CDR2 ANQGSEA. The CDR3 runs to 10 residues. The CDR3 coding sequence is TGCAGCGTTGATGGGACAGTGCAGTTCTTC. It translates to CSVDGTVQFF.

V and J are TRBV6-1 and TRBJ1-1; D is unresolved. The CDR3 runs 15 residues. Deletions cut 0 bases from V and 2 bases from J, with 10 bases between. Germline assignment: CDR1 MNHNS and CDR2 SASEGT. CDR3 DNA sequence: TGTGCCAGCAGTGAAGCGAGCGGGGTTAACACTGAAGCTTTCTTT. Translation: CASSEASGVNTEAFF.